The rows below give T cell receptor beta chains drawn from one sample of a study of cytomegalovirus exposure and HLA in healthy donors. Libraries were prepared by immunoSEQ multiplex PCR; TCRdb keeps only in-frame clonotypes and omits some of them. The data show 100,000 to 150,000 clones, around 75% seen once. Sequenced: PBMCs. These receptors were obtained from a woman aged 40-49 years in good health and CMV-seropositive. Both conserved end residues are part of each CDR3. A D gene is named only where the DNA matches it firmly. Clone size is shown for a subset of rows, as once, few, many or a class of expanded clone.

.,TRBV18,TRBJ1-1,.,TGTGCCACTTCGCGGGGGGAGAACACTGAAGCTTTCTTT,CATSRGENTEAFF
TRBD1,TRBV7-6,TRBJ2-5,once,TGTGCCAGCAGCTTAGTGGCAGGGGGCGGAGAGACCCAGTACTTC,CASSLVAGGGETQYF
TRBD1,TRBV27,TRBJ1-5,.,TGTGCCAGCAGTTTACCGAGGACAGGGGTGGATCAGCCCCAGCATTTT,CASSLPRTGVDQPQHF
.,TRBV13,TRBJ2-3,.,TGTGCCAGCAGCTTACGTAGCACAGATACGCAGTATTTT,CASSLRSTDTQYF
TRBD1,TRBV7-9,TRBJ2-7,.,TGTGCCAGCAGCTTACTGGGACAGGGGGCAAGGGAGCAGTACTTC,CASSLLGQGAREQYF
TRBD1,TRBV29-1,TRBJ1-1,.,TGCAGCGCCCACCCCACAGGGGGCCCCACCGAGACTGAAGCTTTCTTT,CSAHPTGGPTETEAFF
TRBD1,TRBV5-8,TRBJ2-7,.,TGTGCCAGCAGCTGGGGGGGACAGGGGTTATACGAGCAGTACTTC,CASSWGGQGLYEQYF
.,TRBV30,TRBJ1-4,.,TGTGCCTGGAGCGAACAGGGTTGGGATGAAAAACTGTTTTTT,CAWSEQGWDEKLFF
.,TRBV9,TRBJ2-7,.,TGTGCCAGCAGCACGCCCAGGGGCGAGCAGTACTTC,CASSTPRGEQYF
TRBD2,TRBV5-1,TRBJ2-6,.,TGCGCCAGCAGCGAGCGACTAGCGGGGTTCGGAGGAGGGGCCAACGTCCTGACTTTC,CASSERLAGFGGGANVLTF
TRBD2,TRBV5-1,TRBJ2-2,.,TGCGCCAGCAGCCCGTTACTAGCGGGAGGCGCCGGGGAGCTGTTTTTT,CASSPLLAGGAGELFF
.,TRBV6-5,TRBJ2-1,.,TGTGCCAGCAGAGCCAACAGGGTGGTCAATGAGCAGTTCTTC,CASRANRVVNEQFF
.,TRBV30,TRBJ1-2,.,TGTGCCTGGAGTGTGGGGCAAGGAGTCGGCTACACCTTC,CAWSVGQGVGYTF
.,TRBV12-5,TRBJ1-1,.,TGTGCTAGTGCCTACCAAGCTGAAGCTTTCTTT,CASAYQAEAFF
.,TRBV13,TRBJ2-1,.,TGTGCCAGCAGCTTAGACGGGGTTGAGATCTACAATGAGCAGTTCTTC,CASSLDGVEIYNEQFF
TRBD2,TRBV10-1,TRBJ2-1,.,TGCGCCAGCCAGCTCACTTCTAGCGGGGGCAGGCGTTATCGCAATGAGCAGTTCTTC,CASQLTSSGGRRYRNEQFF
.,TRBV7-3,TRBJ1-2,.,TGTGCCAGCAGCCCTGGGGGGGGGCGAGAGGGCTACACCTTC,CASSPGGGREGYTF
TRBD1,TRBV2,TRBJ2-7,.,TGTGCCAGCGATCCCGGGACAGAAGCTTTCGTACGGCAGTACTTC,CASDPGTEAFVRQYF
TRBD1,TRBV29-1,TRBJ2-5,.,TGCAGCGTAGTAGACAGGGGGCTAGAGACCCAGTACTTC,CSVVDRGLETQYF
TRBD1,TRBV4-2,TRBJ1-4,few,TGTGCCAGCAGCCAAGAGACAGGGGGGCGTAATGAAAAACTGTTTTTT,CASSQETGGRNEKLFF
.,TRBV4-3,TRBJ2-7,.,TGCGCCAGCAGCCCAAACCCCTCAGGTCCCGTCTACGAGCAGTACTTC,CASSPNPSGPVYEQYF
.,TRBV6-5,TRBJ1-1,.,TGTGCCAGCAGTTCCCAGAACCGTGAAGCTTTCTTT,CASSSQNREAFF
.,TRBV5-1,TRBJ2-3,.,TGCGCCAGCAGTTTTGGGGCTAGCGAGAGAGGTACGCAGTATTTT,CASSFGASERGTQYF
TRBD1,TRBV29-1,TRBJ2-2,.,TGCAGCGTTGAACAGGGGGCTACCGGGGAGCTGTTTTTT,CSVEQGATGELFF